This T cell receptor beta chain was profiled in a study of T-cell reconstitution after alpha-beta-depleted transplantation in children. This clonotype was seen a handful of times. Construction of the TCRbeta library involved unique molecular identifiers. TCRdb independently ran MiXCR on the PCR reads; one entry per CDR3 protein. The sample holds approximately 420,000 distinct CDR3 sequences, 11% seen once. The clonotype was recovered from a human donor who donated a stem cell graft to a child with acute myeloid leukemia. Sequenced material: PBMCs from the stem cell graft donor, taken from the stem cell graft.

The CDR3: CASSYLAGEVGEQFF. The DNA for the CDR3 is TGCGCCAGCAGCTATCTAGCGGGAGAGGTGGGTGAGCAGTTCTTC. J is TRBJ2-1 and V is TRBV5-1; TRBD2 aligns across 10 bases. The junction had 9 bases not matched to a gene; V was cut back by 3 bases and J by 9 bases. CDR1 is SGHRS and CDR2 is YFSETQ in the germline V gene. The CDR3 extends over 15 amino acids.